These 21 T cell receptor beta chains originate from one sample sequenced in a study of CD8 T cells in ankylosing spondylitis. TCRdb analysed the 5' RACE reads with MiXCR anew, one entry per CDR3 protein. The sample lists about 200,000 distinct CDR3 sequences, approximately 24% seen once, with 6.6% in the top ten. The source material was blood, either unsorted or a sorted T cell fraction (not recorded which). Every receptor here comes from a male donor with ankylosing spondylitis or in good health (not recorded which).

This clonotype has at least ten counts. V gene TRBV12-3 or TRBV12-4 combines with J gene TRBJ2-5; 12 bases fit TRBD2. Trimming at V came to 6 bases and at J to 1 base, leaving 3 bases not matched to a gene. CDR3 length equals 15 residues. The CDR3 loop is CASRRTSGIQETQYF. For the CDR3, the DNA is TGTGCCAGCAGGAGGACTAGCGGGATCCAAGAGACCCAGTACTTC.

This clonotype was observed at least ten times. The chain carries TRBV12-3 or TRBV12-4 and TRBJ2-7, with D tentatively TRBD2 (5 bases). The V and J ends lost 6 bases and 3 bases respectively, with 18 bases between them. This CDR3 region has 15 residues. The CDR3 reads CASSPLTGSLYEQYF. DNA for the CDR3: TGTGCCAGCAGCCCGCTGACGGGATCACTCTACGAGCAGTACTTC.

This clonotype occurred many times. In nucleotides, the CDR3 is TGTGCCAGCAGTTTATTAGGCTTAAATAGCAATCAGCCCCAGCATTTT. It is translated as CASSLLGLNSNQPQHF. The rearrangement joins TRBV27 to TRBJ1-5; D not resolved. The V end was cut by 1 base, the J end by 0 bases, with 10 bases between. CDR1 MNHEY and CDR2 SMNVEV come from the germline V gene (reference sequence). The CDR3 sequence is 16 residues long.

This clonotype was observed once. V is TRBV20-1 and J is TRBJ2-3; 8 bases are shared with TRBD2. Germline values: CDR1 DFQATT, CDR2 SNEGSKA (reference sequence). CDR3 length: 15 amino acids. The CDR3, as DNA: TGCACCACTACTAGCGGTAGGGGGAAGACAGATACGCAGTATTTT. Translated: CTTTSGRGKTDTQYF.

A few counts support this clonotype. This chain connects TRBV6-1 to TRBJ2-3; 12 bases fit TRBD2. The germline V gene encodes CDR1 MNHNS and CDR2 SASEGT. V was clipped by 5 bases and J by 4 bases; unmatched bases: 7. This CDR3 contains 16 residues. CDR3 sequence reads: CASSPLPSGRADTQYF. In DNA, the CDR3 is TGTGCCAGCAGTCCCCTCCCTAGCGGGAGGGCAGATACGCAGTATTTT.

In this sample, this clonotype turned up many times. The chain couples TRBV11-1 to TRBJ1-1; 7 bases fit TRBD1. V lost 4 bases and J lost 1; bases outside the gene matches: 3. CDR3 length: 14 amino acids. CDR1 and CDR2 (germline): SGHAT, FQDESV (reference sequence). CDR3 residues: CASSSQGRNTEAFF. CDR3 bases: TGTGCCAGCAGCTCACAGGGGAGGAACACTGAAGCTTTCTTT.

This clonotype appeared many times. The chain is built from TRBV20-1 and TRBJ2-3; 7 bases line up with TRBD2. Germline CDR1 DFQATT, CDR2 SNEGSKA (reference sequence). The CDR3 is made up of 15 amino acids. J gave up 4 bases and V 4 bases, and 11 bases lay outside the gene matches. In nucleotides, the CDR3 is TGCAGTGCTATCCTCGTGGGCGGGAGCTCAGATACGCAGTATTTT. Translation gives CSAILVGGSSDTQYF.

V is TRBV20-1 and J is TRBJ2-2; D unresolved. The ends were cut back, 6 bases at V and 2 bases at J, with 10 bases in the middle. This CDR3 is 13 amino acids long. Germline V gene lookup returns CDR1 DFQATT and CDR2 SNEGSKA (reference sequence). CDR3 loop: CSATGPNTGELFF. The CDR3, as DNA: TGCAGTGCAACCGGGCCAAACACCGGGGAGCTGTTTTTT.

This clonotype was counted ten times or more. DNA of the CDR3: TGTGCCAGCAGCCGGACTAGCGGGAGTTACAATGAGCAGTTCTTC. Translated, it gives CASSRTSGSYNEQFF. The chain employs TRBV12-3 or TRBV12-4 and TRBJ2-1; TRBD2 aligns across 13 bases. This CDR3 has 15 residues. The trim removed 6 bases at V and 4 bases at J, leaving 3 bases unmatched.

This clonotype was found a few times. The chain recombines TRBV5-6 with TRBJ1-3, with D unclear. V was cut by 0 bases and J by 0 bases, with 7 bases left in between. CDR3 length: 15 amino acids. Per the germline V gene, CDR1 is SGHDT and CDR2 is YYEEEE. The CDR3 is CASSLAGPSGNTIYF. CDR3 nucleotide sequence: TGTGCCAGCAGCTTGGCCGGACCCTCTGGAAACACCATATATTTT.

CDR3 loop: CASSLAGGGTEAFF. The CDR3 nucleotides read TGCGCCAGCAGCTTGGCCGGGGGGGGTACTGAAGCTTTCTTT. The rearrangement joins TRBV5-1 to TRBJ1-1, with TRBD1 as a possible D gene (5 bases). Trimming pared 0 bases from V and 5 bases from J, leaving 11 bases between. Germline CDR1 reads SGHRS; CDR2 reads YFSETQ. The CDR3 is 14 residues long.

On this clonotype itself: The junction shows a germline mismatch at one end, possibly a read error. V usage is TRBV4-3 and J usage is TRBJ2-3; the D gene is possibly TRBD2 (6 bases). CDR1 is LGHNA, CDR2 YSLEER, per germline. CDR3 length: 15 residues. The CDR3 DNA sequence: TGCGCCAGCAGCCAAGGATTCGGGGGTACAGGTACGCAGTATTTT. The encoded protein is CASSQGFGGTGTQYF.

The rearrangement joins TRBV4-1 to TRBJ1-1; 7 bases map to TRBD1. The CDR3 spans 15 residues. V shed 4 bases, J shed 10 bases, and the junction held 15 bases outside the gene matches. Looked up from germline, CDR1 is MGHRA and CDR2 is YSYEKL. CDR3 nucleotide sequence: TGCGCCAGCAGCCGACAGGGACAACGGAAAGTCGGAGCTTTCTTT. It codes for CASSRQGQRKVGAFF.

This rearrangement joins TRBV5-4 to TRBJ1-2; possible D gene TRBD1, 5 bases. Germline lookup yields CDR1 SGHNT and CDR2 YYREEE (reference sequence). The CDR3 loop spans 13 amino acids. V lost 0 bases to trimming and J lost 9 bases, with 12 bases between them. The CDR3 loop is CASSLAGGRCYTF. CDR3 DNA: TGTGCCAGCAGCTTGGCCGGGGGTCGGTGCTACACCTTC. Based on the CDR3 plus reference TRBV5-4 and TRBJ1-2, the full variable domain is ETGVTQSPTHLIKTRGQQVTLRCSSQSGHNTVSWYQQALGQGPQFIFQYYREEENGRGNFPPRFSGLQFPNYSSELNVNALELDDSALYLCASSLAGGRCYTFGSGTRLTVV.

The V call is TRBV19, the J call TRBJ2-7; 10 positions agree with TRBD1. CDR3 length: 13 amino acids. The germline V gene has CDR1 LNHDA and CDR2 SQIVND (reference sequence). Trimming took 7 bases from V and 3 from J; bases not matched to a gene: 3. CDR3 bases: TGTGCCAGTACCGGGGACAGGGGCTACGAGCAGTACTTC. As protein: CASTGDRGYEQYF.

This clonotype was detected many times. This chain links TRBV20-1 with TRBJ1-5; D possibly corresponds to TRBD1 (5 bases). This CDR3 has 13 amino acids. V was shortened by 2 bases and J by 8 bases, with 13 bases between the two germline ends. The germline gives CDR1 DFQATT, CDR2 SNEGSKA (reference sequence). The CDR3 sequence: CSARTTSGKPQHF. Here the CDR3 DNA reads TGCAGTGCTAGAACGACTTCAGGGAAGCCCCAGCATTTT.

This sequence joins TRBV20-1 and TRBJ2-1, with 11 bases aligning to TRBD2. Looked up from germline, CDR1 is DFQATT and CDR2 is SNEGSKA (reference sequence). V shed 6 bases, J shed 3 bases, and the junction held 10 bases outside the gene matches. The CDR3 has 16 amino acids. The CDR3 reads CSANILAGGLYNEQFF. The DNA for the CDR3 is TGCAGTGCCAATATCCTAGCGGGAGGACTCTACAATGAGCAGTTCTTC.

This clonotype was seen repeatedly, ten times or more. This sequence joins TRBV11-2 and TRBJ2-1; D uncertain. The CDR3 consists of 13 residues. Germline CDR1 reads SGHAT; CDR2 reads FQNNGV. Between the trimmed V and J ends, which lost 1 base and 4 bases, there was a span of 5 bases. The chain's CDR3 is CASSLAQYNEQFF. The CDR3, as DNA: TGTGCCAGCAGCTTAGCCCAGTACAATGAGCAGTTCTTC.

This clonotype has just a few counts. The chain joins TRBV29-1 to TRBJ1-2; TRBD1 might be the D (6 bases). The V gene lost 7 bases and the J gene lost 9 bases, with 15 bases spanning the gap. CDR3 size: 11 residues. From germline, CDR1 is SQVTM and CDR2 ANQGSEA. CDR3 DNA sequence: TGCAGCGACCGGGACAAGGGGAGCTACACCTTC. Its protein is CSDRDKGSYTF.

In its sample, this clonotype was seen many times. The chain recombines TRBV29-1 with TRBJ1-1; unclear D gene. Trimming took 3 bases from V and 8 from J, leaving 10 bases between them. The CDR3 spans 11 residues. Germline V lookup: CDR1 SQVTM, CDR2 ANQGSEA. Here the CDR3 DNA reads TGCAGCGTTGACCGGTCTGCGGAAGCTTTCTTT. As protein: CSVDRSAEAFF.

This clonotype has ten or more counts. V gene TRBV20-1 combines with J gene TRBJ1-1; D is unresolved. The V and J ends lost 6 bases and 7 bases respectively, with 15 bases between them. This CDR3 comprises 12 residues. The V gene's germline CDR1 is DFQATT and CDR2 SNEGSKA (reference sequence). The CDR3 DNA sequence: TGCAGTGCCAAGGGCCCCCTTATTGAAGCTTTCTTT. Its translation: CSAKGPLIEAFF.